This entry is about one T cell receptor (beta chain). Its specificity is not known. The data belong to a study of PD-1 blockade in classical Hodgkin lymphoma. The wider study: Every 2 weeks, patients had 3 mg/kg nivolumab intravenously.

In every patient, relapse followed autologous stem cell transplantation, while exposure to brentuximab vedotin differed. This CDR3 is 14 amino acids long. V lost 3 bases to trimming and J lost 4 bases; unmatched junction nucleotides: 2. CDR1 SGHRS and CDR2 YFSETQ come from the germline V gene. Study-wide points: Baseline TCR diversity was reportedly lower in newly diagnosed patients than healthy donors. Anyone who began nivolumab under 1 year after ASCT was excluded. The causes of the repertoire differences, possibly disease activity or prior therapy, remain undefined.

Sequencing was performed with immunoSEQ multiplex PCR; in TCRdb, only in-frame clones are kept and a portion is missing. This table has about 27,000 clones, less than 80% appearing once. This TCR was recovered from a human donor with classical Hodgkin lymphoma. J is TRBJ1-1 and V is TRBV5-1, with 11 bases matching TRBD1. The material sequenced was peripheral blood mononuclear cells (PBMCs), taken before the second cycle of nivolumab. The CDR3 spells CASSSGQGGTEAFF. The CDR3 coding sequence is TGCGCCAGCAGCTCGGGACAGGGGGGCACTGAAGCTTTCTTT.